A single sample gave rise to the 22 T cell receptor beta chains below, sequenced in a study of T-cell memory formation after mild COVID-19. MiXCR was run by TCRdb on the 5' RACE reads, yielding one entry per CDR3 protein. The sample includes hundreds of thousands of distinct CDR3 sequences, around 24% seen only once; the top ten take around 8.1%. Sequencing was performed on PBMCs or a T cell subset sorted from them (not recorded which). The receptors here all came from an adult woman who had mild COVID-19 (a few samples of this study predate the infection). Cell type and time point are not known.

The chain is built from TRBV24-1 and TRBJ1-2, with D unclear. CDR3 size: 12 residues. Trimming stripped 4 bases from V and 7 bases from J, with 9 bases between. Germline V gene lookup returns CDR1 KGHDR and CDR2 SFDVKD. The CDR3 DNA sequence: TGTGCCACCAGTGAGCTGAGTGGTGGCTACACCTTC. Protein sequence: CATSELSGGYTF.

The table lists this clonotype with a few counts. The chain has TRBV4-3 and TRBJ1-1; no clear D gene. The CDR3 spans 14 residues. The V gene's germline CDR1 is LGHNA and CDR2 YSLEER. The V end lost 0 bases, the J end lost 4 bases, and 9 bases lay between the germline ends. Here the CDR3 DNA reads TGCGCCAGCAGCCAAGAGGAGGGAGCCACTGAAGCTTTCTTT. This translates into CASSQEEGATEAFF.

The gene calls are TRBV7-6 and TRBJ2-1, with unresolved D. Trimming took off 5 bases at V and 2 bases at J, with 16 bases between the two ends. Looked up from germline, CDR1 is SGHVS and CDR2 is FNYEAQ. The CDR3 spans 16 residues. CDR3: CASSPLRAGTYNEQFF. The CDR3 DNA follows: TGTGCCAGCAGCCCCCTAAGGGCAGGCACCTACAATGAGCAGTTCTTC.

This clonotype was seen more than once but under ten times. The V and J genes are TRBV7-7 and TRBJ2-5; D possibly corresponds to TRBD2 (5 bases). Germline V gives CDR1 SSHAT, CDR2 FNYEAQ (reference sequence). Trimming took 5 bases from V and 2 from J, leaving 9 bases between them. CDR3 length: 13 residues. The CDR3 loop is CASSQGSQETQYF. For the CDR3, the DNA is TGTGCCAGCAGCCAAGGGAGTCAAGAGACCCAGTACTTC.

The chain links TRBV2 to TRBJ2-7; D may be TRBD1 (5 bases). The germline V gene encodes CDR1 SNHLY and CDR2 FYNNEI. Trimming pared 6 bases from V and 0 bases from J, leaving 12 bases between. The CDR3 spans 14 residues. The CDR3, as DNA: TGTGCCAGCAGGGACACATCTAACTCCTACGAGCAGTACTTC. Translated, it gives CASRDTSNSYEQYF.

The J gene is TRBJ2-7, the V gene TRBV20-1; tentative D call: TRBD1 (6 bases). Germline CDR1 DFQATT, CDR2 SNEGSKA (reference sequence). The CDR3 consists of 14 residues. The CDR3 region is CSPKRDTPPYEQYF. In nucleotides, the CDR3 is TGCAGCCCAAAGAGGGACACACCACCCTACGAGCAGTACTTC.

This CDR3 is CASSLSLRDTQYF. The CDR3 DNA reads TGTGCCAGCAGCTTGTCGCTTCGGGATACGCAGTATTTT. This chain joins TRBV7-7 and TRBJ2-3; no firm D call. Trimming cost V 3 bases and J 6 bases, with 10 bases left between them. The CDR3 covers 13 residues. The germline CDR1 and CDR2 sequences are SSHAT and FNYEAQ (reference sequence).

V gene TRBV10-3 combines with J gene TRBJ2-3; D possibly corresponds to TRBD2 (5 bases). The CDR3 has 13 amino acids. Germline CDR1 reads ENHRY; CDR2 reads SYGVKD. Trimming cost V 7 bases and J 7 bases, with 15 bases left between them. The CDR3 here is CAIKEDGSNTQYF. CDR3 coding DNA: TGTGCCATCAAGGAGGACGGATCAAATACGCAGTATTTT.

This clonotype was recorded a few times. This sequence joins TRBV27 and TRBJ1-6; possibly TRBD1 for D (5 bases). Per germline, CDR1 MNHEY and CDR2 SMNVEV (reference sequence). V was shortened by 7 bases and J by 4 bases, with 17 bases between the two germline ends. The CDR3 spans 16 residues. CDR3 sequence reads: CASMMAGIHYNSPLHF. The CDR3 region has the DNA TGTGCCAGCATGATGGCAGGGATCCATTATAATTCACCCCTCCACTTT.

This chain connects TRBV5-1 to TRBJ2-3, with D perhaps TRBD1 or TRBD2 (5 bases each). Germline loops: CDR1 SGHRS, CDR2 YFSETQ. This CDR3 contains 15 residues. V was trimmed by 3 bases and J by 0 bases, leaving 11 bases between them. This CDR3 reads CASSSGTRSTDTQYF. The CDR3, as DNA: TGCGCCAGCAGCTCCGGGACGAGGAGCACAGATACGCAGTATTTT.

In its sample, this clonotype was seen a few times. V and J are TRBV4-1 and TRBJ2-3; 12 bases align to TRBD2. V lost 1 base to trimming and J lost 6 bases; unmatched junction nucleotides: 5. The CDR3 is 16 amino acids. Germline loops: CDR1 MGHRA, CDR2 YSYEKL. The DNA of the CDR3 is TGCGCCAGCAGCCAAGTGCCACTAGCGGGGGGCGATACGCAGTATTTT. Protein sequence: CASSQVPLAGGDTQYF.

This clonotype showed up just a few times. The J gene is TRBJ2-2, the V gene TRBV12-3 or TRBV12-4; 7 nucleotides align to TRBD2. Trimming took 5 bases from V and 3 from J; bases not matched to a gene: 9. CDR3 length equals 16 residues. The CDR3 region is CASSHGTTIHTGELFF. The DNA for the CDR3 is TGTGCCAGCAGTCATGGGACTACAATACACACCGGGGAGCTGTTTTTT.

V gene TRBV13 combines with J gene TRBJ2-1, with 11 bases fitting TRBD2. The CDR3 is 15 amino acids. J gave up 12 bases and V 8 bases, and 15 bases lay outside the gene matches. Germline lookup yields CDR1 PRHDT and CDR2 FYEKMQ (reference sequence). For the CDR3, the DNA is TGTGCCAGCGGCTCCGGGACTAGCGGACCAATGGCGCAGTTCTTC. Its protein product is CASGSGTSGPMAQFF.

The chain is built from TRBV5-1 and TRBJ2-2; 9 bases are shared with TRBD1. Losses at the gene ends were 0 bases for V and 3 bases for J; bases not matched to a gene: 0. This CDR3 contains 15 residues. Germline CDR1 SGHRS, CDR2 YFSETQ. In nucleotides, the CDR3 is TGCGCCAGCAGCTTGGACAGGGGGCACACCGGGGAGCTGTTTTTT. This codes for CASSLDRGHTGELFF.

The V gene is TRBV20-1, the J gene TRBJ2-2; possible D gene TRBD1, 5 bases. The CDR3 loop spans 13 amino acids. Germline V lookup: CDR1 DFQATT, CDR2 SNEGSKA (reference sequence). With 6 bases removed from V and 4 bases from J, the gap between germline ends came to 12 bases. The CDR3 is CSAPGSGTGELFF. The CDR3 DNA reads as TGCAGTGCCCCAGGGTCCGGCACCGGGGAGCTGTTTTTT.

The V and J genes are TRBV5-1 and TRBJ2-2, with TRBD2 matching over 8 bases. The CDR3 is made up of 16 amino acids. The trim removed 0 bases at V and 7 bases at J, leaving 8 bases unmatched. Germline values: CDR1 SGHRS, CDR2 YFSETQ. The CDR3 DNA follows: TGCGCCAGCAGCTTGGCCGGAGGACTAGCCGGCGGGGAGCTGTTTTTT. Translating it yields CASSLAGGLAGGELFF.

The chain employs TRBV12-3 or TRBV12-4 and TRBJ2-1; D gene unclear. CDR3 length: 13 residues. V dropped 3 bases and J dropped 4 bases, with 7 bases sitting between them. CDR3 residues: CASSFGQYNEQFF. The CDR3 nucleotides are TGTGCCAGCAGTTTCGGTCAGTACAATGAGCAGTTCTTC.

This rearrangement joins TRBV20-1 to TRBJ2-7; perhaps TRBD2 as D (7 bases). Trimming removed 1 base from V and 6 bases from J, with 19 bases in between. This CDR3 has 15 residues. Germline loops: CDR1 DFQATT, CDR2 SNEGSKA (reference sequence). CDR3 sequence: CSARGGRGPPTEQYF. The CDR3 DNA reads as TGCAGTGCTAGAGGTGGGCGGGGGCCCCCAACCGAGCAGTACTTC.

The V and J genes are TRBV10-3 and TRBJ1-4; D is ambiguous. The CDR3 is 15 residues long. Trimming stripped 2 bases from V and 7 bases from J, with 14 bases between. CDR1 and CDR2 (germline): ENHRY, SYGVKD. The CDR3 here is CAISEHISTGEKLFF. CDR3 DNA sequence: TGTGCCATCAGTGAGCATATCTCTACCGGTGAAAAACTGTTTTTT.

The rearrangement uses TRBV7-9 and TRBJ2-1, with 9 positions matching TRBD1. The CDR3 loop spans 13 amino acids. CDR1 and CDR2 (germline): SEHNR, FQNEAQ (reference sequence). V gave up 3 bases and J gave up 7 bases; unmatched junction bases: 1. CDR3 region: CASSFDRGNEQFF. CDR3 in DNA: TGTGCCAGCAGCTTTGACAGGGGGAATGAGCAGTTCTTC.

The table lists this clonotype with a few counts. The J gene is TRBJ2-2, the V gene TRBV6-2 or TRBV6-3, with TRBD2 matching over 7 bases. CDR1 MNHEY and CDR2 SVGEGT come from the germline V gene. This CDR3 has 14 amino acids. The V gene end was trimmed by 5 bases and the J gene end by 5 bases; junction bases not matched to a gene: 5. The CDR3 sequence: CASSNSGRTGELFF. Here the CDR3 DNA reads TGTGCCAGCAGTAATAGCGGGCGAACCGGGGAGCTGTTTTTT.

The chain joins TRBV6-1 to TRBJ1-5; TRBD1 matches 7 bases. Germline assignment: CDR1 MNHNS and CDR2 SASEGT. V gave up 1 base and J gave up 6 bases; unmatched junction bases: 3. The CDR3 totals 14 residues. CDR3 sequence: CASSEVHRGQPQHF. The CDR3 bases are TGTGCCAGCAGTGAAGTACACAGGGGTCAGCCCCAGCATTTT.